These 32 T cell receptor beta chains were all obtained from the same sample, sequenced in a study of blood T cell repertoires in COVID-19. This table comes from immunoSEQ multiplex PCR, and its TCRdb copy is limited to in-frame clones, with some not included. The table has some 260,000 clones, roughly 87% seen once. Source material: peripheral blood. These receptors originate from a human donor in a cohort sampled during active COVID-19.

This rearrangement joins TRBV6-1 to TRBJ1-1; D remains unclear. V lost 0 bases to trimming and J lost 3 bases, with 14 bases between them. Germline CDR1 MNHNS, CDR2 SASEGT. This CDR3 is built from 16 residues. The chain's CDR3 is CASSEAVMARYTEAFF. The CDR3 nucleotides read TGTGCCAGCAGTGAAGCGGTAATGGCGAGGTACACTGAAGCTTTCTTT.

The CDR3 here is CARAGTGTYEQYF. CDR3 nucleotides: TGTGCCAGAGCCGGGACAGGGACCTACGAGCAGTACTTC. The V gene is TRBV11-2, the J gene TRBJ2-7; 9 nucleotides agree with TRBD1. The germline CDR1 and CDR2 sequences are SGHAT and FQNNGV. CDR3 size: 13 residues. V shed 9 bases, J shed 2 bases, and the junction held 5 bases outside the gene matches.

The table lists this clone with a count of one. J is TRBJ1-5 and V is TRBV9; no reliable D call. CDR1 is SGDLS, CDR2 YYNGEE, per germline. The germline V and J ends were trimmed by 0 bases and 3 bases, with 10 bases remaining between them. The CDR3 loop spans 15 amino acids. CDR3 coding DNA: TGTGCCAGCAGCGTAGACGGGGTTTACAATCAGCCCCAGCATTTT. Translation: CASSVDGVYNQPQHF.

V usage is TRBV3-1 (or the pseudogene TRBV3-2) and J usage is TRBJ1-5, with TRBD1 matching 7 bases. Germline V CDR1 and CDR2: LGHDT, YNNKEL (reference sequence). V shed 4 bases, J shed 4 bases, and the junction held 7 bases outside the gene matches. CDR3 length equals 15 residues. DNA of the CDR3: TGTGCCAGCAGCCGCGGCCCAGGGGGGAATCAGCCCCAGCATTTT. It translates to CASSRGPGGNQPQHF.

This clone was counted a single time. The rearrangement links TRBV5-8 to TRBJ2-2, with D tentatively TRBD1 (7 bases). Trimming stripped 6 bases from V and 2 bases from J, with 17 bases between. The germline gives CDR1 SGHTS, CDR2 YDEGEE. The CDR3 sequence is 16 residues long. The CDR3 loop is CASTRGENRNTGELFF. CDR3 DNA: TGTGCCAGCACCAGGGGGGAGAATCGAAACACCGGGGAGCTGTTTTTT. Using reference TRBV5-8 and TRBJ2-2 for the parts outside the CDR3, the full variable domain is EAGVTQSPTHLIKTRGQQATLRCSPISGHTSVYWYQQALGLGLQFLLWYDEGEERNRGNFPPRFSGRQFPNYSSELNVNALELEDSALYLCASTRGENRNTGELFFGEGSRLTVL.

The J gene is TRBJ1-2, the V gene TRBV28, with a tentative D call TRBD1 (5 bases). CDR1 is MDHEN, CDR2 SYDVKM, per germline. This CDR3 has 11 amino acids. Trimming stripped 6 bases from V and 7 bases from J, with 9 bases between. CDR3 in DNA: TGTGCCAGCAGGATGACAGTTGGCTACACCTTC. Translated: CASRMTVGYTF.

The chain combines TRBV7-2 with TRBJ1-5; 7 bases line up with TRBD1. CDR3 length: 16 residues. Germline CDR1 and CDR2: SGHTA and FQGNSA. The V gene end was trimmed by 5 bases and the J gene end by 0 bases; junction bases not matched to a gene: 7. For the CDR3, the DNA is TGTGCCAGCAGCCCAACGGGACAGATTAGCAATCAGCCCCAGCATTTT. Its translation is CASSPTGQISNQPQHF.

The sample holds a few counts of this clone. The J gene is TRBJ2-4, the V gene TRBV18; D gene uncertain. The CDR3 loop spans 12 amino acids. Germline V gene lookup returns CDR1 KGHSH and CDR2 LQKENI. V lost 3 bases and J lost 6, with 6 bases in between. The chain's CDR3 is CASSPASNIQYF. CDR3 DNA sequence: TGTGCCAGCTCACCGGCCTCAAACATTCAGTACTTC.

Turning to this clone: Other DNA variants within this sample encode the same CDR3. The rearrangement joins TRBV7-2 to TRBJ2-7; D remains ambiguous. V lost 1 base and J lost 0, with 4 bases in between. CDR1 and CDR2 (germline): SGHTA, FQGNSA. There are 13 residues in the CDR3. The CDR3, as DNA: TGTGCCAGCAGCTTAGATCTCTCCTACGAGCAGTACTTC. Translated, it gives CASSLDLSYEQYF.

Remarks on this clone: Distinct nucleotide sequences in the sample also encode this CDR3. The CDR3 region has the DNA TGTGCCAGCAGCCCCAGACAGGGCCCCTACGAGCAGTACTTC. Its protein product is CASSPRQGPYEQYF. The chain employs TRBV6-5 and TRBJ2-7; 7 nucleotides agree with TRBD1. V gave up 6 bases and J gave up 2 bases; unmatched junction bases: 7. CDR3 length equals 14 residues. Germline V gene sequence: CDR1 MNHEY, CDR2 SVGAGI.

This clone was observed once. The rearrangement uses TRBV5-8 and TRBJ2-5; weak D call: TRBD2 (5 bases). The V and J ends lost 4 bases and 7 bases respectively, with 14 bases between them. The CDR3 sequence is 13 residues long. Germline lookup yields CDR1 SGHTS and CDR2 YDEGEE. The CDR3 region is CASSVTSAGTQYF. The CDR3 DNA sequence: TGTGCCAGCAGCGTGACCTCGGCGGGGACCCAGTACTTC.

This chain joins TRBV2 and TRBJ2-1; tentatively, D is TRBD2 (5 bases). CDR1 and CDR2 (germline): SNHLY, FYNNEI. Deletions cut 8 bases from V and 8 bases from J, with 13 bases between. The CDR3 runs 12 residues. The CDR3: CASVDSVHEQFF. DNA of the CDR3: TGTGCCAGCGTAGATAGCGTCCATGAGCAGTTCTTC.

The chain combines TRBV7-9 with TRBJ1-1, with unresolved D. Germline loops: CDR1 SEHNR, CDR2 FQNEAQ (reference sequence). The CDR3 extends over 12 amino acids. Trimming took 5 bases from V and 5 from J, leaving 9 bases between them. CDR3 in amino acids: CASSRGRTEAFF. CDR3 nucleotides: TGTGCCAGCAGCCGTGGGAGAACTGAAGCTTTCTTT. The full variable domain, completed using reference TRBV7-9 and TRBJ1-1, is DTGVSQNPRHKITKRGQNVTFRCDPISEHNRLYWYRQTLGQGPEFLTYFQNEAQLEKSRLLSDRFSAERPKGSFSTLEIQRTEQGDSAMYLCASSRGRTEAFFGQGTRLTVV.

The chain links TRBV5-1 to TRBJ2-5; D uncertain. CDR1 and CDR2 (germline): SGHRS, YFSETQ. The CDR3 sequence is 13 residues long. The V end was cut by 1 base, the J end by 3 bases, with 7 bases between. CDR3 DNA: TGCGCCAGCAGCTTGACTCGGGAAGAGACCCAGTACTTC. It specifies CASSLTREETQYF. The variable domain in full, with the rest retrieved from reference TRBV5-1 and TRBJ2-5, is KAGVTQTPRYLIKTRGQQVTLSCSPISGHRSVSWYQQTPGQGLQFLFEYFSETQRNKGNFPGRFSGRQFSNSRSEMNVSTLELGDSALYLCASSLTREETQYFGPGTRLLVL.

This chain links TRBV11-2 with TRBJ1-4; the D gene is possibly TRBD1 (6 bases). Germline CDR1 is SGHAT and CDR2 is FQNNGV. V shed 3 bases and J shed 4 bases, with 9 bases lying between them. This CDR3 is 14 amino acids long. CDR3 loop: CASSLLGHNEKLFF. The CDR3 coding sequence is TGTGCCAGCAGCTTGCTGGGACATAATGAAAAACTGTTTTTT.

The chain uses TRBV28 and TRBJ2-1, with 12 nucleotides matching TRBD2. CDR1 is MDHEN and CDR2 is SYDVKM in the germline V gene. This CDR3 contains 19 residues. After removal of 3 bases from V and 9 bases from J, the junction contained 18 bases not matched to a gene. CDR3 coding DNA: TGTGCCAGCAGTTTTAGGCGTCGGGCTAGCGGGAGGGATTTCGGTGAGCAGTTCTTC. Protein: CASSFRRRASGRDFGEQFF.

The V gene is TRBV6-6, the J gene TRBJ2-1; the match to TRBD1 covers 10 bases. Germline values: CDR1 MNHNY, CDR2 SVGAGI (reference sequence). This CDR3 contains 16 residues. V lost 2 bases, J lost 7 bases, and 8 bases stayed unmatched. CDR3 loop: CASSYLRDRGQNEQFF. The CDR3 DNA is TGTGCCAGCAGTTACCTCCGGGACAGGGGCCAGAATGAGCAGTTCTTC.

The chain is built from TRBV4-3 and TRBJ1-1; tentative D call: TRBD1 (6 bases). The CDR3 totals 15 residues. V lost 3 bases and J 2 bases, leaving 13 bases between the germline ends. Germline V gene data show CDR1 as LGHNA and CDR2 as YSLEER. CDR3 nucleotide sequence: TGCGCCAGCAGCCATGGACAGTTGCCTAACACTGAAGCTTTCTTT. Translating gives CASSHGQLPNTEAFF.

The V and J genes are TRBV5-4 and TRBJ2-7; 10 bases are shared with TRBD2. CDR3 size: 13 residues. The V gene's germline CDR1 is SGHNT and CDR2 YYREEE (reference sequence). The J segment lost 5 bases and the V segment lost 3 bases, leaving 2 bases of the junction unmatched. Here the CDR3 reads CASSSAGGNEQYF. The DNA of the CDR3 is TGTGCCAGCAGCTCAGCGGGGGGGAACGAGCAGTACTTC.

In its sample, this clone was seen once. V and J are TRBV11-2 and TRBJ2-7; tentatively, D is TRBD1 (5 bases). Germline V gene lookup returns CDR1 SGHAT and CDR2 FQNNGV. The germline V and J ends were trimmed by 5 bases and 9 bases, with 23 bases remaining between them. The CDR3 is made up of 15 amino acids. Written as DNA, the CDR3 is TGTGCCAGCAGCCCCCAATGGGGCTCGATAAGGGTGCAGTACTTC. Encoded protein: CASSPQWGSIRVQYF.

This clone was seen just once. The CDR3 DNA reads TGTGCCAGCAGCTTCTTCGGTGGGGGGGGTGAGCAGTACTTC. It specifies CASSFFGGGGEQYF. The chain uses TRBV27 and TRBJ2-7; TRBD2 aligns across 7 bases. Germline lookup yields CDR1 MNHEY and CDR2 SMNVEV (reference sequence). The CDR3 sequence is 14 residues long. J lost 7 bases, V lost 6 bases, and 12 bases had no gene match.

This clone was seen just once. This chain uses TRBV2 with TRBJ1-5; D perhaps matches TRBD1 (5 bases). CDR1 is SNHLY, CDR2 FYNNEI, per germline. The CDR3 has 18 amino acids. V lost 2 bases and J lost 4, with 21 bases in between. The CDR3 loop is CASSERVSVGRGNQPQHF. The CDR3 nucleotides read TGTGCCAGCAGTGAACGAGTGTCTGTCGGTAGGGGAAATCAGCCCCAGCATTTT.

The rearrangement joins TRBV29-1 to TRBJ2-7, with D maybe TRBD1 (6 bases). CDR1 is SQVTM and CDR2 is ANQGSEA in the germline V gene. V lost 2 bases and J lost 7, with 9 bases in between. This CDR3 spans 11 amino acids. CDR3 coding DNA: TGCAGCGTTGAAAGGGGGTGGGAGCAGTACTTC. Protein product: CSVERGWEQYF.

A single count supports this clone. V gene TRBV6-5 combines with J gene TRBJ2-7, with 7 bases lining up with TRBD2. Germline V CDR1 and CDR2: MNHEY, SVGAGI. There are 12 residues in the CDR3. Trimming took 6 bases from V and 2 from J; bases not matched to a gene: 1. The CDR3 DNA is TGTGCCAGCAGGGCGGGAGCCTACGAGCAGTACTTC. The encoded protein is CASRAGAYEQYF.

The genes are TRBV3-1 (or the pseudogene TRBV3-2) and TRBJ1-1; D unresolved. V shed 0 bases and J shed 0 bases, with 2 bases lying between them. Germline assignment: CDR1 LGHDT and CDR2 YNNKEL (reference sequence). CDR3 length equals 13 residues. CDR3 protein: CASSQDMNTEAFF. Here the CDR3 DNA reads TGTGCCAGCAGCCAAGACATGAACACTGAAGCTTTCTTT.

The chain uses TRBV27 and TRBJ2-5; 8 bases line up with TRBD1. The CDR3 sequence is 14 residues long. Trimming took 3 bases from V and 4 from J; bases not matched to a gene: 4. The germline gives CDR1 MNHEY, CDR2 SMNVEV (reference sequence). This chain's CDR3 is CASSFSTGAETQYF. CDR3 bases: TGTGCCAGCAGTTTCTCGACAGGGGCAGAGACCCAGTACTTC.

The DNA of the CDR3 is TGTGCCAGCAGCCCAGGGTTAACCAGCACAGATACGCAGTATTTT. Translating it yields CASSPGLTSTDTQYF. The chain combines TRBV7-7 with TRBJ2-3, with D perhaps TRBD1 (5 bases). The length of the CDR3 is 15 residues. Trimming removed 5 bases at V and 0 bases at J, with 12 bases between. The germline V gene has CDR1 SSHAT and CDR2 FNYEAQ (reference sequence).

V and J are TRBV7-2 and TRBJ2-7; a weak D match, TRBD2 (6 bases). CDR3 length: 13 amino acids. CDR1 is SGHTA, CDR2 FQGNSA, per germline. V was shortened by 3 bases and J by 12 bases, with 18 bases between the two germline ends. The CDR3 DNA follows: TGTGCCAGCAGCTTCGTTGGGAGGCCACCCCTGTACTTC. The encoded protein is CASSFVGRPPLYF. Based on the CDR3 plus reference TRBV7-2 and TRBJ2-7, the full variable domain is GAGVSQSPSNKVTEKGKDVELRCDPISGHTALYWYRQSLGQGLEFLIYFQGNSAPDKSGLPSDRFSAERTGGSVSTLTIQRTQQEDSAVYLCASSFVGRPPLYFGPGTRLTVT.

V is TRBV7-9 and J is TRBJ2-7; possibly TRBD1 for D (6 bases). V was shortened by 5 bases and J by 1 base, with 18 bases between the two germline ends. This CDR3 contains 16 residues. CDR1 and CDR2 from the germline V gene are SEHNR and FQNEAQ (reference sequence). Here the CDR3 reads CASSPSGDTGSYEQYF. CDR3 DNA sequence: TGTGCCAGCAGCCCTTCTGGGGACACCGGTTCCTACGAGCAGTACTTC.

The chain combines TRBV7-9 with TRBJ1-1; D not resolved. The CDR3 sequence is 12 residues long. Germline assignment: CDR1 SEHNR and CDR2 FQNEAQ (reference sequence). Between the trimmed V and J ends, which lost 4 bases and 0 bases, there was a span of 3 bases. The chain's CDR3 is CASSSMNTEAFF. The CDR3 coding sequence is TGTGCCAGCAGCTCCATGAACACTGAAGCTTTCTTT.

This chain connects TRBV25-1 to TRBJ2-1; the match to TRBD1 covers 12 bases. The V segment lost 6 bases and the J segment 4 bases; nucleotides outside the gene matches: 4. Germline CDR1 MGHDK, CDR2 SYGVNS. CDR3 length equals 15 residues. The CDR3 DNA sequence: TGTGCCAGCAGGGAGGGACAGGGGGCTTACAATGAGCAGTTCTTC. It codes for CASREGQGAYNEQFF.

V gene TRBV28 combines with J gene TRBJ1-6; tentative D call: TRBD1 (5 bases). Trimming pared 5 bases from V and 7 bases from J, leaving 12 bases between. This CDR3 has 14 residues. CDR1 MDHEN and CDR2 SYDVKM come from the germline V gene. The CDR3 reads CASSLRRGNSPLHF. The CDR3 coding sequence is TGTGCCAGCAGTCTTAGGCGGGGGAATTCACCCCTCCACTTT.